These T cell receptor beta chains were read from a single sample in a study of sequential checkpoint blockade in melanoma. The data were produced by immunoSEQ multiplex PCR, yet TCRdb's version contains in-frame clones alone and is incomplete. The table lists approximately 37,000 clones, approximately 85% of them singletons. The specimen comprised CD8+ T cells sorted from blood (inferred from file names), sampled from a patient given nivolumab and ipilimumab in sequence. The receptors stem from a human donor with melanoma. CDR3s include the opening cysteine and the closing phenylalanine or tryptophan. Fields, in order: V gene, clone size, D gene, CDR3 protein. The D gene is left open where the match is weak. Clone sizes are given selectively: once, few, many, or a class where the clone is expanded.

>TRBV4-1|NA|TRBD1
CASSLGQGTLSYEKLFF
>TRBV28|NA|NA
CASSAGLNTEAFF
>TRBV18|NA|NA
CASSTNNGYTF
>TRBV27|NA|NA
CASSLWTTREQFF
>TRBV7-2|NA|TRBD2
CASSPAGDEQFF
>TRBV19|few|NA
CASRGSWESNQPQHF
>TRBV19|NA|TRBD1
CASTAGGDYGYTF
>TRBV4-1|NA|NA
CASSRGDTSNQPQHF
>TRBV21-1|NA|NA
CASSKVEGQGTHEQYF
>TRBV6-1|once|NA
CASSDWAQASTDTQYF
>TRBV29-1|NA|NA
CSVDKGHPYEQYF
>TRBV27|NA|TRBD1
CASSLSETGGAYEQYF
>TRBV28|NA|NA
CASSFRGMNTEAFF
>TRBV18|NA|TRBD1
CASSPATGDTQYF
>TRBV5-1|NA|NA
CASSLAADTQYF
>TRBV7-6|NA|TRBD2
CASSRTSGSKDEQFF
>TRBV9|NA|TRBD1
CASSAPGGHTGELFF
>TRBV29-1|NA|NA
CSVGAETAYEQYF
>TRBV27|NA|TRBD2
CASSSPRLADTDTQYF
>TRBV10-2|NA|TRBD1
CASSESRQGPKNIQYF
>TRBV9|NA|TRBD2
CASSVASGGAYTQYF
>TRBV6-5|NA|NA
CASSPGHPYEQYF
>TRBV11-2|NA|NA
CASSALLSYEQYF
>TRBV7-4|NA|NA
CASSLKGQGSGRDQPQHF